This T cell receptor (beta chain) was observed in a study of cytomegalovirus exposure and HLA in healthy donors. Comments on this clone: Antigen: not known.

From germline, CDR1 is ENHRY and CDR2 SYGVKD. CDR3 length equals 13 residues. The V end lost 3 bases, the J end lost 8 bases, and 13 bases lay between the germline ends. PCR was performed using 60 Vbeta and 13 Jbeta primers. Sequenced by immunoSEQ multiplex PCR; TCRdb stores in-frame clones only, minus some. The data hold about 160,000 clones, with roughly three quarters observed a single time. Notes on the study in general: Highly shared variants forming one cluster were likely a sequencing artifact. Indistinguishability led to the exclusion of some V segments, TRBV6-2 and TRBV6-3 included. Association of 16,951 TCR beta sequences with HLA alleles was found at 0.05 false discovery rate in a later analysis.

The TCR was taken from a man aged 35-49 years in good health and CMV-seropositive. The chain combines TRBV10-3 with TRBJ1-2; D possibly corresponds to TRBD1 (5 bases). The sequenced sample was PBMCs. The CDR3 spells CAISDPWGGGYTF. CDR3 bases: TGTGCCATCAGTGATCCGTGGGGGGGAGGCTACACCTTC.